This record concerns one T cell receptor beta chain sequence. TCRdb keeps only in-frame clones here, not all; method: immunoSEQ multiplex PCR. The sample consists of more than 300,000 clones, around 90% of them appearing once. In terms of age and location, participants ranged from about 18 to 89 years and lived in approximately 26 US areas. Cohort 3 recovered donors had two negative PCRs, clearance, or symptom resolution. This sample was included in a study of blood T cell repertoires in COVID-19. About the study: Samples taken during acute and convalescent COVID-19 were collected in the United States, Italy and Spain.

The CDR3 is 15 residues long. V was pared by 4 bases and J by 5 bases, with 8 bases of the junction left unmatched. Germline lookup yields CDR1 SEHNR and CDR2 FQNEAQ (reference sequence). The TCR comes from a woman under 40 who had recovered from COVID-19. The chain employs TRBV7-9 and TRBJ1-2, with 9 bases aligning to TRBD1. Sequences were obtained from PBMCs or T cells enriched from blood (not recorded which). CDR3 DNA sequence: TGTGCCAGCAGCTCCCCGGACAGGGGAGAGTATGGCTACACCTTC. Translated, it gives CASSSPDRGEYGYTF.